The subject of this entry is one TCR beta chain. From germline, CDR1 is WSHSY and CDR2 SAAADI. V was pared by 6 bases and J by 3 bases, with 12 bases between. This CDR3 comprises 14 residues. The data stem from a study of blood T cell repertoires in COVID-19. Study context: COVID-19 samples collected from the United States, Italy and Spain covered acute and convalescent phases. PBMCs, B-cell-depleted T cells, or T cells were the source of the cDNA or gDNA that made up the material.

In the study's own analysis: Amplification with reference gene primers provided the estimates of nucleated cell counts. Produced via immunoSEQ multiplex PCR; TCRdb's table is partial and in-frame only. V and J calls and clone size are given by that table; D and trimming were obtained from the DNA. The sample carries 150,000 to 200,000 clones, 84% recorded once. The receptor was isolated from a young man with active or convalescent COVID-19. This rearrangement joins TRBV10-2 to TRBJ1-5, with a weak D call TRBD1 (6 bases). Sequencing input: peripheral blood. The chain's CDR3 is CASSLGQLNQPQHF. Here the CDR3 DNA reads TGCGCCAGCAGCCTAGGACAGCTCAATCAGCCCCAGCATTTT.